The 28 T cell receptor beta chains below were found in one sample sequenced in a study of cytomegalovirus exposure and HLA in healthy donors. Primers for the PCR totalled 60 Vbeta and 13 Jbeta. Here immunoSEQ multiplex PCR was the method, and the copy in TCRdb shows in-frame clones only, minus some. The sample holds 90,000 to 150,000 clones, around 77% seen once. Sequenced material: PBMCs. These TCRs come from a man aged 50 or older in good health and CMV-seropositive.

CDR3 residues: CASSFGGTFANEKLFF. CDR3 nucleotides: TGTGCCAGCAGCTTCGGAGGGACTTTTGCTAATGAAAAACTGTTTTTT. V gene TRBV11-3 combines with J gene TRBJ1-4, with D perhaps TRBD1 (5 bases). Trimming shortened V by 3 bases and J by 3 bases, and 14 bases separated the two germline ends. CDR3 length: 16 amino acids. Germline V lookup: CDR1 SGHNT, CDR2 YENEEA.

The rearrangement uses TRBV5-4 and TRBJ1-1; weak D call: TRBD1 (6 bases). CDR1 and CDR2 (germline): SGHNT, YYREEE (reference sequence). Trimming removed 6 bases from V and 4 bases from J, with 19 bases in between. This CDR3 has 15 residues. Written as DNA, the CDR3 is TGTGCCAGCAAACACTCCACAGGGTACGGCACTGAAGCTTTCTTT. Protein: CASKHSTGYGTEAFF.

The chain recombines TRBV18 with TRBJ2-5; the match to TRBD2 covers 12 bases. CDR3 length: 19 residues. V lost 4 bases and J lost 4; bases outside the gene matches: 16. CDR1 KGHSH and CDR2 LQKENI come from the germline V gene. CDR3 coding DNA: TGTGCCAGCTCACTCACCCCCCCGACTAGCGGGAGATCGGGAGAGACCCAGTACTTC. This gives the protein CASSLTPPTSGRSGETQYF.

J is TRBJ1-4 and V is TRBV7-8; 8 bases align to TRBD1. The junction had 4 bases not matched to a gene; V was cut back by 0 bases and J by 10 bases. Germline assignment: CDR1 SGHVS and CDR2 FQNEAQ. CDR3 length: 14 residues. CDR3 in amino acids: CASSLATTGGKLFF. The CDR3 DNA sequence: TGTGCCAGCAGCTTAGCTACCACAGGGGGAAAACTGTTTTTT.

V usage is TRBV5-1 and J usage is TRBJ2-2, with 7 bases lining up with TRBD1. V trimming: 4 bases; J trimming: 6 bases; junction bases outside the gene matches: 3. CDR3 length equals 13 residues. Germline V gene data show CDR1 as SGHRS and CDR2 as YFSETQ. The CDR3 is CASSQTGSGELFF. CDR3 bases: TGCGCCAGCAGCCAGACAGGGTCCGGGGAGCTGTTTTTT.

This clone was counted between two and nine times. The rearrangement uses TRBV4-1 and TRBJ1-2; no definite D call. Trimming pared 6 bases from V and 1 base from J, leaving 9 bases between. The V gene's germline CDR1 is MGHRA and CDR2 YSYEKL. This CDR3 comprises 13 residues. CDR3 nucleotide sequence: TGCGCCAGCAGTCTCTATGGTAACTATGGCTACACCTTC. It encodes CASSLYGNYGYTF.

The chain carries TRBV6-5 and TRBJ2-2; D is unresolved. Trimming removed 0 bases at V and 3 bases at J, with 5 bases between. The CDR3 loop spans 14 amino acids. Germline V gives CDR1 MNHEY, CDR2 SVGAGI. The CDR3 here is CASSYSGYTGELFF. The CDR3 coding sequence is TGTGCCAGCAGTTACTCCGGTTACACCGGGGAGCTGTTTTTT.

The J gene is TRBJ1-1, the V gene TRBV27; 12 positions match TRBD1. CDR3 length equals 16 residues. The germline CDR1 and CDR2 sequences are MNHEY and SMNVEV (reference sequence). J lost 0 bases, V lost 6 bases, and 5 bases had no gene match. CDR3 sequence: CASSGTGGYMNTEAFF. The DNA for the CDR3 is TGTGCCAGCAGCGGGACAGGGGGCTACATGAACACTGAAGCTTTCTTT.

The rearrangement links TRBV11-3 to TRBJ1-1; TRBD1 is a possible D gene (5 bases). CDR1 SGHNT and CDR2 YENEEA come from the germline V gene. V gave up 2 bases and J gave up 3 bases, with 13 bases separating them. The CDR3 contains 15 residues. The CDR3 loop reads CASSLRREGDTEAFF. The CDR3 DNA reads TGTGCCAGCAGCTTACGCAGGGAAGGAGACACTGAAGCTTTCTTT.

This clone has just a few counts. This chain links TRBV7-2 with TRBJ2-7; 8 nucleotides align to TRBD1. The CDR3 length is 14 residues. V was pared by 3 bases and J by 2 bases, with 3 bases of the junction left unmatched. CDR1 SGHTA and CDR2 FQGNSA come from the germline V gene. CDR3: CASSFGQGTYEQYF. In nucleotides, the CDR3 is TGTGCCAGCAGCTTTGGACAGGGAACCTACGAGCAGTACTTC.

The CDR3 DNA sequence: TGTGCCAGCAGGAGAGGGGGGGTGGGAGGTGGTGAAGCTTTCTTT. Amino acids: CASRRGGVGGGEAFF. The chain couples TRBV6-1 to TRBJ1-1; the D gene is possibly TRBD1 (6 bases). CDR3 length equals 15 residues. Deletions cut 6 bases from V and 7 bases from J, with 21 bases between. Germline CDR1 is MNHNS and CDR2 is SASEGT.

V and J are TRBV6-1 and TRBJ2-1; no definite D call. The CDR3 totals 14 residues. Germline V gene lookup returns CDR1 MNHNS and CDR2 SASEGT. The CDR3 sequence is CVLTEPFGYNEQFF. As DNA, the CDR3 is TGTGTACTTACCGAGCCTTTCGGCTACAATGAGCAGTTCTTC.

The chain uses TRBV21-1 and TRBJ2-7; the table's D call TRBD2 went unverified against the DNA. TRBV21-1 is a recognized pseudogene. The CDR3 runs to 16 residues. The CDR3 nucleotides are TGTGCCAGCAGCCTTGTGGACTTATCGCGGTTCTACGAGCAGTACTTC. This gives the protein CASSLVDLSRFYEQYF.

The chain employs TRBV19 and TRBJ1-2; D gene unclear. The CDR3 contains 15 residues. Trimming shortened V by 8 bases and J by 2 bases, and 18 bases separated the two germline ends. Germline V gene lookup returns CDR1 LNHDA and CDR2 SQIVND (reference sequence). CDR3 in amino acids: CASSFLGSGNYGYTF. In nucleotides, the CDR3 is TGTGCCAGTTCCTTCCTGGGGTCGGGGAACTATGGCTACACCTTC. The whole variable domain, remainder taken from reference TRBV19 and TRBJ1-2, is DGGITQSPKYLFRKEGQNVTLSCEQNLNHDAMYWYRQDPGQGLRLIYYSQIVNDFQKGDIAEGYSVSREKKESFPLTVTSAQKNPTAFYLCASSFLGSGNYGYTFGSGTRLTVV.

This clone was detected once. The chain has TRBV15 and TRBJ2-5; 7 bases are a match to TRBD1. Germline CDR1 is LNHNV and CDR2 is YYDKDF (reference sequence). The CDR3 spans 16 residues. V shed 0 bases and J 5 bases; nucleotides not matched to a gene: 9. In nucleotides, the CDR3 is TGTGCCACCAGCAGAGATCTAAGGGGGCTGAGTGAGACCCAGTACTTC. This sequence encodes CATSRDLRGLSETQYF.

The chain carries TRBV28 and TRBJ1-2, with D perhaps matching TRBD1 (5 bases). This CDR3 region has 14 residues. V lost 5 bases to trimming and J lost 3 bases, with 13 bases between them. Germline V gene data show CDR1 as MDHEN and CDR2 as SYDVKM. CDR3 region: CASSPAGHDYGYTF. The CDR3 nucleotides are TGTGCCAGCAGTCCCGCGGGGCACGACTATGGCTACACCTTC.

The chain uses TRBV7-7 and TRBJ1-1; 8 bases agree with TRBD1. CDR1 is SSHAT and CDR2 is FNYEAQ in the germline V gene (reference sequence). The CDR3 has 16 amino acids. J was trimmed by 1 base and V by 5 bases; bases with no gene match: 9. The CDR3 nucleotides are TGTGCCAGCAGCATGACTGGACAGGGCCAGAACACTGAAGCTTTCTTT. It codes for CASSMTGQGQNTEAFF.

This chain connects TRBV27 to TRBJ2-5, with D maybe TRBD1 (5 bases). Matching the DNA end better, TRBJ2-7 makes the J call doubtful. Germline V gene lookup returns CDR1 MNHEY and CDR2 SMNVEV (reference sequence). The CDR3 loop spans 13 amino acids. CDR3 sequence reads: CATGMGPSYEQYF. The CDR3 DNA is TGTGCCACAGGTATGGGGCCCTCCTACGAGCAGTACTTC.

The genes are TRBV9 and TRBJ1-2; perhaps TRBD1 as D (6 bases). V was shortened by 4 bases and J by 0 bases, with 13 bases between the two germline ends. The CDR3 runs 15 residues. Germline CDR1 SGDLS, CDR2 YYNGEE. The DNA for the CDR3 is TGTGCCAGCAGCCCGACGGGACACTCTAACTATGGCTACACCTTC. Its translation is CASSPTGHSNYGYTF.

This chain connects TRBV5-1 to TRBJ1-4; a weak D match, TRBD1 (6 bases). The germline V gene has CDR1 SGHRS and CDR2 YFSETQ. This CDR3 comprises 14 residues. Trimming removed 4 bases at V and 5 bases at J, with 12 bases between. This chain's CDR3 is CASSPGQPNEKLFF. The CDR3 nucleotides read TGCGCCAGCAGCCCCGGACAGCCGAATGAAAAACTGTTTTTT. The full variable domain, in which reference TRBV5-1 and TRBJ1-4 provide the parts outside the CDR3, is KAGVTQTPRYLIKTRGQQVTLSCSPISGHRSVSWYQQTPGQGLQFLFEYFSETQRNKGNFPGRFSGRQFSNSRSEMNVSTLELGDSALYLCASSPGQPNEKLFFGSGTQLSVL.

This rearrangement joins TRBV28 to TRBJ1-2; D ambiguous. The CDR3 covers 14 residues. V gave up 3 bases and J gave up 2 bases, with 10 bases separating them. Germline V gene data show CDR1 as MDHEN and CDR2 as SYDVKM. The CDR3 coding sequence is TGTGCCAGCAGTTTTCCCTCACGGAACTATGGCTACACCTTC. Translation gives CASSFPSRNYGYTF.

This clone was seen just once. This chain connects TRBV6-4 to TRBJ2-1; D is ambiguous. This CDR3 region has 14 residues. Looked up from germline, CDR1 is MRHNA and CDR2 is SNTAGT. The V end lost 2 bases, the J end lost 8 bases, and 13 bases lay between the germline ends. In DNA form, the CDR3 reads TGTGCCAGCAGTGACGGTCTCCATAGCCATGAGCAGTTCTTC. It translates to CASSDGLHSHEQFF.

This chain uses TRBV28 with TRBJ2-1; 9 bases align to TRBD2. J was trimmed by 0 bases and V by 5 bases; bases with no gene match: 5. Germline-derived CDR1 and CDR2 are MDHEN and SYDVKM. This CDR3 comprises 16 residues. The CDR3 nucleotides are TGTGCCAGCAGTCCAGCGGGAGGCCCCTCCTACAATGAGCAGTTCTTC. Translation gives CASSPAGGPSYNEQFF.

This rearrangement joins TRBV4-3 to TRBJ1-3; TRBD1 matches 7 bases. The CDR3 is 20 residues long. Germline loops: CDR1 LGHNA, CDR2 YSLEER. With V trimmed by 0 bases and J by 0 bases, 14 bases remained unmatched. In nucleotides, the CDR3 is TGCGCCAGCAGCCAAGATCGGGGGACAGAGGACGTTTACTCTGGAAACACCATATATTTT. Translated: CASSQDRGTEDVYSGNTIYF.

The DNA of the CDR3 is TGTGCCAGCAGCTCTACAGGGGGGAATGAAAAACTGTTTTTT. It codes for CASSSTGGNEKLFF. The J gene is TRBJ1-4, the V gene TRBV6-5; 8 nucleotides match TRBD1. V was pared by 6 bases and J by 5 bases, with 5 bases of the junction left unmatched. Germline V gene lookup returns CDR1 MNHEY and CDR2 SVGAGI. The CDR3 is 14 amino acids.

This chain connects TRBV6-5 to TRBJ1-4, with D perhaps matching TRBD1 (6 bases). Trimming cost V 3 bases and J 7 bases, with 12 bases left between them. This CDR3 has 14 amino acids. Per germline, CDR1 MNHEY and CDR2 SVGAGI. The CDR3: CASSYTGTPEKLFF. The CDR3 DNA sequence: TGTGCCAGCAGTTATACCGGGACACCTGAAAAACTGTTTTTT.

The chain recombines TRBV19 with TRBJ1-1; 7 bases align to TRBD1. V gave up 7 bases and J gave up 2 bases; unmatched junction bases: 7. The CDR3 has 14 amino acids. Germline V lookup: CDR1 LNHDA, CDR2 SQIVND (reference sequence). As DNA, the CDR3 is TGTGCCAGTAACCCCAGACAGGGTAACACTGAAGCTTTCTTT. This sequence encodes CASNPRQGNTEAFF.

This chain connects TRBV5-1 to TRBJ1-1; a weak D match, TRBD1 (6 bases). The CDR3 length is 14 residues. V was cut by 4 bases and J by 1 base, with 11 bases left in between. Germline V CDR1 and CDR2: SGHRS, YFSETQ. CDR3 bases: TGCGCCAGCAGCCCTCAGGGACAGAACACTGAAGCTTTCTTT. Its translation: CASSPQGQNTEAFF.